This TCR beta chain was profiled in a study of cytomegalovirus exposure and HLA in healthy donors. 13 Jbeta primers and 60 Vbeta primers were used for the PCR. The protocol was immunoSEQ multiplex PCR, while the TCRdb copy is restricted to in-frame clones and leaves out a portion. The sample contains 110,000 to 150,000 clones, about three quarters of which appear only once. Study results and limitations: Most TCR sequences were rare, but some public TCRs occurred in many donors.

Details on this clone: The antigen remains unidentified.

Sequencing used PBMCs. The sequence derives from a male donor in good health and CMV-seronegative.

The CDR3 spells CASSTDRSSYNEQFF. DNA of the CDR3: TGTGCCAGTAGCACGGACAGATCCTCCTACAATGAGCAGTTCTTC. This chain joins TRBV19 and TRBJ2-1, with D maybe TRBD1 (6 bases). Trimming took 6 bases from V and 0 from J, leaving 12 bases between them. The CDR3 sequence is 15 residues long. The germline V gene has CDR1 LNHDA and CDR2 SQIVND (reference sequence).